The clone carrying this T cell receptor (beta chain) was picked up one time. Its target is not known. These data come from a study of PD-1 blockade in classical Hodgkin lymphoma. Germline loops: CDR1 KGHSH, CDR2 LQKENI. The CDR3 is made up of 15 amino acids. The trim removed 3 bases at V and 0 bases at J, leaving 1 base unmatched. Libraries were prepared by immunoSEQ multiplex PCR; TCRdb keeps only in-frame clonotypes and omits some of them. The sample holds about 90,000 clones, less than 95% seen once. Study outcomes and limitations: Excluded were patients who started nivolumab under 1 year after ASCT, a group that had lower diversity. Compared with healthy donors, newly diagnosed patients reportedly showed lower baseline TCR diversity. Baseline diversity was lower in partial responders and progressors than complete responders.

Time point indicated: cycle 4 day 1 (C4D1), after less than seven weeks of nivolumab. The patients all showed relapse after autologous stem cell transplantation, while their brentuximab vedotin exposure varied. Responses achieved at best were complete response, partial response or progressive disease. Sequences were derived from peripheral blood mononuclear cells (PBMCs), sampled before the fourth cycle of nivolumab. The TCR sequence derives from a human donor with classical Hodgkin lymphoma. The V gene is TRBV18, the J gene TRBJ1-1; 10 bases fit TRBD1. The CDR3 region is CASSPTGGLNTEAFF. CDR3 sequence (DNA): TGTGCCAGCTCACCGACAGGGGGCTTGAACACTGAAGCTTTCTTT.